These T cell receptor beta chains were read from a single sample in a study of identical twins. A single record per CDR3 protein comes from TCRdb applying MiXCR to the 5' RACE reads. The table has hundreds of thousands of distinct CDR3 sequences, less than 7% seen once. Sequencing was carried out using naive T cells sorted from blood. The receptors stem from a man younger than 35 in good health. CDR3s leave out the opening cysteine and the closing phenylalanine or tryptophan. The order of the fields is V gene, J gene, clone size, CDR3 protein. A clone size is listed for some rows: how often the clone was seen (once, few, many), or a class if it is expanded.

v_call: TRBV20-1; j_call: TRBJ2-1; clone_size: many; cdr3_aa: SAREFLGGDYNEQF
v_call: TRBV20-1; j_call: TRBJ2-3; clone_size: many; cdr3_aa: SATPNTDTQY
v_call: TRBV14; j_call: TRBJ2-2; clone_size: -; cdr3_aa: ASSRTSGSFMGTGELF
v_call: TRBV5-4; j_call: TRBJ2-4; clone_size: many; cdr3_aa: ASSLFAQGIAKNIQY
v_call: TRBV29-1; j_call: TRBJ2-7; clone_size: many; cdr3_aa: SVGGTSGSYEQY
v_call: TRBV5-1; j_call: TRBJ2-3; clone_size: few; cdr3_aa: ASSPTRGRPSTDTQY
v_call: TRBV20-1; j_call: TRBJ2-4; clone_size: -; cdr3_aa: SAIPPAKNIQY
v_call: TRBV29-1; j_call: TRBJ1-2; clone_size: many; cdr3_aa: SVEGQGIPGYT
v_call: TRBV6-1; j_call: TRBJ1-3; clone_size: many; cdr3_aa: ASSTLTRISGNTIY
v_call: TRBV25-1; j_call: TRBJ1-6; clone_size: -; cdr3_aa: ASSEGGGGSPLH
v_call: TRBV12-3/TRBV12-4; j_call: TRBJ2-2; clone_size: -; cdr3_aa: ASSYGTSGRGSTGELF
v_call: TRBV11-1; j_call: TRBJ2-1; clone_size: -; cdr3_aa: ASSSSSLVTSSYNEQF
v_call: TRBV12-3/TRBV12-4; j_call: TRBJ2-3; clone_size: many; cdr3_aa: ASSSRVPILTDTQY
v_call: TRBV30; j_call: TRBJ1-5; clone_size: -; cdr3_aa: AWSVRGGYGNQPQH
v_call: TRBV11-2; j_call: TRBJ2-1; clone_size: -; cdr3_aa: ASSTSPGSYNEQF
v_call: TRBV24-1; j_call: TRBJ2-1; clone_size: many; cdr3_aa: ATSEDERKQF
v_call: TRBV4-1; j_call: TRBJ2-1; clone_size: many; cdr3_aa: ASSQGTSGKLGQF
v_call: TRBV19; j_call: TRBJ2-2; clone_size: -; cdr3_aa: ASSPYRNTGELF
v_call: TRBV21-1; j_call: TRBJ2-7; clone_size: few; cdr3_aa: ASTPYGTGDREQY
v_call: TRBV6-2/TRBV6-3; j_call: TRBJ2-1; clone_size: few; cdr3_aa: ASTLSRVAGASYNEQF
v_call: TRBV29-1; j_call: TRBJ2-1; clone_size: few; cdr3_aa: SAQLANNEQF
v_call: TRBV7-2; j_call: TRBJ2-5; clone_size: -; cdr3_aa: ASSSGTGRETQY
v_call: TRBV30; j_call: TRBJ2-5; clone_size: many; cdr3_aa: AWRHNGQGKETQY
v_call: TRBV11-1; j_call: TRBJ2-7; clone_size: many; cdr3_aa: ASSLALGVQATLGSKQY
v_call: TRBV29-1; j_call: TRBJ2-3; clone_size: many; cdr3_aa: SLRIGLGQY
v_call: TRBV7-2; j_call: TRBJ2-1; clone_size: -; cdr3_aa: ASSPGPTGNEQF
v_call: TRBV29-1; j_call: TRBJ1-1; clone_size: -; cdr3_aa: SVRGRGLTEAF
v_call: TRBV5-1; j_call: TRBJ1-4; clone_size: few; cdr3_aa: ASSLQSTNEKLF
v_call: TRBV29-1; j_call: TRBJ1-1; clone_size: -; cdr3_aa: SVEGQQNTEAF
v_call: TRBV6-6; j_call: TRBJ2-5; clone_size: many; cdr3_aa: ASSGQETQY
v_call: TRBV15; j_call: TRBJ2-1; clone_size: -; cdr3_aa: ATFPGTGGLAPYNEQF
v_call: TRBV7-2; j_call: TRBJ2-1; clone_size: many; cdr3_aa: ASSRSGGLADNEQF
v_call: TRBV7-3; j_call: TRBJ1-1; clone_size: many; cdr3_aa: ASSSSRLNTEAF
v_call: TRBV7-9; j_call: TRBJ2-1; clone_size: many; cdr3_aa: ASSLAGTVNEQF
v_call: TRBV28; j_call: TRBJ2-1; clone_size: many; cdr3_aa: ASRAQGSSYNEQF
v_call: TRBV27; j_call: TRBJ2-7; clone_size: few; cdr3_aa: ASSLSANPLYEQY
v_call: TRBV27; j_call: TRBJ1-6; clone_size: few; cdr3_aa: ASSLRVANNSPLH
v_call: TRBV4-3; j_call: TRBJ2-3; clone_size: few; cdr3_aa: ASSHSGSRTDTQY
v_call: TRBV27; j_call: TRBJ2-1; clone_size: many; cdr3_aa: ASSSSGEQF
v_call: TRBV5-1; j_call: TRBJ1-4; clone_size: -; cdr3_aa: ASSLSRKKLF
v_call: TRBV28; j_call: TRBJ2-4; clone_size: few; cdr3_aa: ASQGQPKNIQY
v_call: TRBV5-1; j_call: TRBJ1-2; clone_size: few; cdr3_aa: ASSLAWPGQPNYGYT
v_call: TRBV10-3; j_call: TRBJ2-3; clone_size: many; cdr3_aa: AISDSEPDTQY
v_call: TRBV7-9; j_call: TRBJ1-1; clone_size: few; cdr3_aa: ASSANRGP
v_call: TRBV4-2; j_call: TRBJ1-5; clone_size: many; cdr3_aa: ASSYDRGASQPQH
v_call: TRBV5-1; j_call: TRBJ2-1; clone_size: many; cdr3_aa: ASSPGTSGSHEQF
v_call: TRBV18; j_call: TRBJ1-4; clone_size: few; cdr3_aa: ASSLSGHRLTNEKLF
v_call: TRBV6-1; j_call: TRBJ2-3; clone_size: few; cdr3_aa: ASSMTVLGAQY